This T cell receptor beta chain was retrieved from a study of OX40 agonist ivuxolimab in advanced cancers. Study-level background: Anti-PD-1, anti-PD-L1 or anti-CTLA-4 therapy given earlier was allowed, and roughly 40% had some.

Clones were read by immunoSEQ multiplex PCR, and TCRdb kept only the in-frame ones, dropping some. In the table there are some 25,000 clones, around 80% of which are singletons. The TCR originated in an adult with an advanced solid tumor such as melanoma, head and neck, liver or kidney cancer. Sequencing used CD4+ or CD8+ T cells sorted from blood, obtained in a trial of the OX40 agonist ivuxolimab.

CDR3 DNA: TGTGCCTGGAGTTCTCAGGGGGGCTCTGGGGCCAACGTCCTGACTTTC. Translating gives CAWSSQGGSGANVLTF. V usage is TRBV30 and J usage is TRBJ2-6; a weak D match, TRBD1 (7 bases). CDR1 and CDR2 from the germline V gene are GTSNPN and SVGIG (reference sequence). The ends were cut back, 2 bases at V and 0 bases at J, with 11 bases in the middle. The CDR3 is 16 residues long.